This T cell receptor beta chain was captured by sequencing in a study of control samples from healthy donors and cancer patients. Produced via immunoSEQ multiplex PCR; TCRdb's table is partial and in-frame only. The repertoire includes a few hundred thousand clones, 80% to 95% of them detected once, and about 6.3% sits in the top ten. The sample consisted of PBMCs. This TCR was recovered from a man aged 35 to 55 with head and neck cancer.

In DNA form, the CDR3 reads TGTGCCAGCAGTTTAGGACCGACAGGACCTTTCTTC. It translates to CASSLGPTGPFF. The chain employs TRBV12-3 or TRBV12-4 and TRBJ2-1, with D perhaps matching TRBD1 (6 bases). The CDR3 totals 12 residues. Deletions cut 1 base from V and 16 bases from J, with 14 bases between.